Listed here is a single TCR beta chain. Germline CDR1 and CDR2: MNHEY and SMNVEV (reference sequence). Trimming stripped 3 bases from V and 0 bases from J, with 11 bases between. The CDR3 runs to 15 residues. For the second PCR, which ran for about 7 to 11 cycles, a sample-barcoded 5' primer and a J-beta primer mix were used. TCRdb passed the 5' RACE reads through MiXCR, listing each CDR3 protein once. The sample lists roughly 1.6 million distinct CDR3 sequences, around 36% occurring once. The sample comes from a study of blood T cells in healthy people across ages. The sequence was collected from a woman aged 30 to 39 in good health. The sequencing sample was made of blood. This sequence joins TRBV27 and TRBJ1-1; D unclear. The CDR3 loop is CASSFGHLMNTEAFF. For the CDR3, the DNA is TGTGCCAGCAGTTTCGGGCACCTCATGAACACTGAAGCTTTCTTT.